This T cell receptor (beta chain) was sequenced in a study of cytomegalovirus exposure and HLA in healthy donors. Looking at the study overall: From HLA-typed donors, an early data release held tens of millions of unique TCRs.

Remarks on this clone: Its antigen is unknown.

Samples came from healthy bone marrow donors. PCR used 60 Vbeta primers and 13 Jbeta primers. The protocol was immunoSEQ multiplex PCR, while the TCRdb copy is restricted to in-frame clones and leaves out a portion. This repertoire shows about 130,000 clones, 77% found once; its top ten account for approximately 4.5%. Regarding the study as a whole: The classifier reportedly diagnosed cytomegalovirus status with high specificity and sensitivity. Later genetic work tied a missense DCLRE1C variant to beta-chain V and J trimming.

Germline CDR1 reads SNHLY; CDR2 reads FYNNEI. There are 15 residues in the CDR3. Losses at the gene ends were 2 bases for V and 7 bases for J; bases not matched to a gene: 8. The chain combines TRBV2 with TRBJ2-1; 7 bases align to TRBD1. This TCR was sampled from a male donor in good health and CMV-seropositive. The specimen sequenced was PBMCs. The CDR3 nucleotides are TGTGCCAGCAGTGAAAGGGGGCGTCCGTCTAATGAGCAGTTCTTC. Translated, it gives CASSERGRPSNEQFF.